These 32 T cell receptor beta chains were all obtained from the same sample, sequenced in a study of T cell repertoires in cytomegalovirus infection. TCRdb processed the reads anew with MiXCR; each CDR3 protein has one entry. Of a few hundred thousand distinct CDR3 sequences in the sample, more than 9% were seen once. Material: PBMCs. All receptors derive from a human donor in good health (CMV status not recorded). Some clones in this sample may be carry-over from other donors' samples.

This clonotype was seen a handful of times. The chain recombines TRBV28 with TRBJ1-5, with D maybe TRBD1 (5 bases). The CDR3 spans 13 residues. Germline V gene data show CDR1 as MDHEN and CDR2 as SYDVKM. V was clipped by 5 bases and J by 7 bases, with 12 bases between them. CDR3 nucleotide sequence: TGTGCCAGCAGTGGCCTCAGGGACCAGCCCCAGCATTTT. Its protein product is CASSGLRDQPQHF.

J is TRBJ2-1 and V is TRBV7-2; 9 bases are a match to TRBD2. After removal of 5 bases from V and 4 bases from J, the junction contained 6 bases not matched to a gene. This CDR3 is built from 15 residues. Germline lookup yields CDR1 SGHTA and CDR2 FQGNSA. The CDR3 spells CASSASGAPYNEQFF. CDR3 in DNA: TGTGCCAGCAGCGCTAGCGGGGCTCCATACAATGAGCAGTTCTTC. Variable domain in full (rest from reference TRBV7-2 and TRBJ2-1): GAGVSQSPSNKVTEKGKDVELRCDPISGHTALYWYRQSLGQGLEFLIYFQGNSAPDKSGLPSDRFSAERTGGSVSTLTIQRTQQEDSAVYLCASSASGAPYNEQFFGPGTRLTVL.

This clonotype was picked up many times. This chain connects TRBV7-9 to TRBJ1-5; 9 bases map to TRBD1. The germline CDR1 and CDR2 sequences are SEHNR and FQNEAQ (reference sequence). This CDR3 is built from 15 residues. With V trimmed by 5 bases and J by 0 bases, 2 bases remained unmatched. The CDR3 DNA follows: TGTGCCAGCAGCGTGGGACAGGGTAGCAATCAGCCCCAGCATTTT. This gives the protein CASSVGQGSNQPQHF.

This clonotype was counted ten times or more. This chain joins TRBV6-2 or TRBV6-3 and TRBJ2-1; 9 bases match TRBD2. With 0 bases clipped from V and 10 bases from J, the junction kept 10 bases outside the gene matches. The CDR3 loop spans 16 amino acids. Germline CDR1 MNHEY, CDR2 SVGEGT. The CDR3 DNA reads TGTGCCAGCAGTTACTCAGGCGGGGGGGCCGAGGGCGAGCAGTTCTTC. Translated, it gives CASSYSGGGAEGEQFF.

The chain carries TRBV6-1 and TRBJ1-5; 8 bases line up with TRBD1. Germline-derived CDR1 and CDR2 are MNHNS and SASEGT. The CDR3 length is 15 residues. After removal of 6 bases from V and 2 bases from J, the junction contained 6 bases not matched to a gene. The CDR3 protein is CASRAQGAGNQPQHF. The DNA of the CDR3 is TGTGCCAGCAGGGCCCAGGGGGCGGGCAATCAGCCCCAGCATTTT.

This clonotype appeared many times. This chain links TRBV7-2 with TRBJ1-6; D call uncertain. There are 18 residues in the CDR3. CDR1 is SGHTA, CDR2 FQGNSA, per germline. Trimming left V 4 bases short and J 0 bases short, with 16 bases between. CDR3 coding DNA: TGTGCCAGCAGCTACAGCTATCCCCAGAGCTCCTATAATTCACCCCTCCACTTT. Protein: CASSYSYPQSSYNSPLHF.

This clonotype was observed a few times. The gene calls are TRBV6-1 and TRBJ1-6; 9 bases map to TRBD1. Per the germline V gene, CDR1 is MNHNS and CDR2 is SASEGT. Trimming took 4 bases from V and 14 from J; bases not matched to a gene: 3. The CDR3 consists of 12 residues. Here the CDR3 reads CASSVGTGTLHF. In DNA form, the CDR3 reads TGTGCCAGCAGTGTTGGGACAGGGACCCTCCACTTT.

The V call is TRBV2, the J call TRBJ1-2; D not certain. The CDR3 has 13 residues. Germline-derived CDR1 and CDR2 are SNHLY and FYNNEI. V lost 4 bases and J 7 bases, leaving 13 bases between the germline ends. The CDR3 region is CASSADTSGGYTF. Here the CDR3 DNA reads TGTGCCAGCAGTGCAGACACCTCGGGTGGCTACACCTTC.

Ten or more counts support this clonotype. The V and J genes are TRBV12-3 or TRBV12-4 and TRBJ2-3, with D perhaps TRBD2 (6 bases). V lost 3 bases and J lost 8, with 15 bases in between. This CDR3 is built from 14 residues. CDR3: CASSLPLGGVTQYF. CDR3 coding DNA: TGTGCCAGCAGTTTGCCTTTGGGAGGTGTTACGCAGTATTTT.

This clonotype was found many times. The CDR3 bases are TGTGCCAGCAGCTTTACAGGGTTGGGCTACACCTTC. It specifies CASSFTGLGYTF. The chain recombines TRBV5-6 with TRBJ1-2, with D possibly being TRBD1 (6 bases). V was trimmed by 2 bases and J by 8 bases, leaving 10 bases between them. This CDR3 is 12 amino acids long. CDR1 is SGHDT, CDR2 YYEEEE, per germline.

This clonotype was observed many times. V is TRBV2 and J is TRBJ2-3, with D possibly being TRBD2 (6 bases). The CDR3 is 14 amino acids. Between the trimmed V and J ends, which lost 6 bases and 4 bases, there was a span of 14 bases. Germline V gene sequence: CDR1 SNHLY, CDR2 FYNNEI. CDR3 loop: CASSPGGWPDTQYF. The CDR3 DNA follows: TGTGCCAGCAGCCCCGGGGGATGGCCAGATACGCAGTATTTT.

This clonotype occurred many times. The J gene is TRBJ1-3, the V gene TRBV7-2; D may be TRBD1 (5 bases). Germline CDR1 is SGHTA and CDR2 is FQGNSA. The CDR3 has 16 residues. The ends were cut back, 4 bases at V and 0 bases at J, with 13 bases in the middle. CDR3 residues: CASSSWTGGSGNTIYF. The CDR3 region has the DNA TGTGCCAGCAGCTCATGGACGGGGGGCTCTGGAAACACCATATATTTT.

This clonotype was recorded at least ten times. V usage is TRBV7-6 and J usage is TRBJ2-5, with D possibly TRBD1 on 8 matching bases. V was cut by 5 bases and J by 1 base, with 17 bases left in between. The CDR3 consists of 16 residues. From germline, CDR1 is SGHVS and CDR2 FNYEAQ. In DNA form, the CDR3 reads TGTGCCAGCAGCATCGGAACAGGGGGGGCCCAAGAGACCCAGTACTTC. Encoded protein: CASSIGTGGAQETQYF. The complete variable domain, with remaining parts taken from reference TRBV7-6 and TRBJ2-5, reads GAGVSQSPRYKVTKRGQDVALRCDPISGHVSLYWYRQALGQGPEFLTYFNYEAQQDKSGLPNDRFSAERPEGSISTLTIQRTEQRDSAMYRCASSIGTGGAQETQYFGPGTRLLVL.

This clonotype was observed at least ten times. The chain links TRBV7-8 to TRBJ1-6; TRBD1 matches at 9 bases. The CDR3 extends over 16 amino acids. Germline trimming cut 3 bases from V and 6 bases from J; bases unmatched to any gene: 6. Germline assignment: CDR1 SGHVS and CDR2 FQNEAQ. The DNA for the CDR3 is TGTGCCAGCAGCTTGGTCGGGGACAGGGTTAATTCACCCCTCCACTTT. It yields the protein CASSLVGDRVNSPLHF.

This clonotype appeared many times. V and J are TRBV14 and TRBJ2-7, with D maybe TRBD1 (7 bases). The germline V gene encodes CDR1 SGHDN and CDR2 FVKESK. V was cut by 1 base and J by 3 bases, with 16 bases left in between. The CDR3 covers 16 residues. In nucleotides, the CDR3 is TGTGCCAGCAGCCAAGTTGGACCCAGGGGGGTCTACGAGCAGTACTTC. It codes for CASSQVGPRGVYEQYF. The whole variable domain, remainder taken from reference TRBV14 and TRBJ2-7, is EAGVTQFPSHSVIEKGQTVTLRCDPISGHDNLYWYRRVMGKEIKFLLHFVKESKQDESGMPNNRFLAERTGGTYSTLKVQPAELEDSGVYFCASSQVGPRGVYEQYFGPGTRLTVT.

The chain recombines TRBV5-6 with TRBJ1-4, with no clear D. Germline assignment: CDR1 SGHDT and CDR2 YYEEEE. The CDR3 covers 16 residues. Between the trimmed V and J ends, which lost 4 bases and 7 bases, there was a span of 20 bases. The CDR3 is CASSRAVGVVIEKLFF. Here the CDR3 DNA reads TGTGCCAGCAGCCGAGCTGTTGGTGTCGTGATTGAAAAACTGTTTTTT.

This clonotype appeared many times. The chain links TRBV7-2 to TRBJ2-5; TRBD2 aligns across 8 bases. After removal of 3 bases from V and 0 bases from J, the junction contained 21 bases not matched to a gene. The length of the CDR3 is 21 residues. Germline V gene sequence: CDR1 SGHTA, CDR2 FQGNSA. The CDR3 coding sequence is TGTGCCAGCAGCTTTTCTCCCAACCCAAACTATCAGCGGGGGTACCAAGAGACCCAGTACTTC. Encoded protein: CASSFSPNPNYQRGYQETQYF.

At least ten counts were recorded for this clonotype. J is TRBJ1-2 and V is TRBV4-1, with 7 bases that match TRBD1. Germline CDR1 and CDR2: MGHRA and YSYEKL. There are 15 residues in the CDR3. V gave up 3 bases and J gave up 3 bases; unmatched junction bases: 7. In DNA, the CDR3 is TGCGCCAGCAGCCAGACTCCCGGGACAGACTATGGCTACACCTTC. Residues: CASSQTPGTDYGYTF.

The rearrangement links TRBV6-2 or TRBV6-3 to TRBJ2-1; 8 bases match TRBD2. V shed 7 bases, J shed 2 bases, and the junction held 4 bases outside the gene matches. Germline assignment: CDR1 MNHEY and CDR2 SVGEGT. The CDR3 consists of 14 residues. CDR3 nucleotides: TGTGCCAGCAAGGCGGGAGGTGCCTACAATGAGCAGTTCTTC. Its protein product is CASKAGGAYNEQFF.

As regards this clonotype: Germline and junction disagree at one end, which may indicate a read error. J is TRBJ2-3 and V is TRBV7-6, with 9 bases aligning to TRBD2. The CDR3 totals 15 residues. Germline CDR1 reads SGHVS; CDR2 reads FNYEAQ. The CDR3 sequence is CASSAAGGRKDTQFF. In DNA form, the CDR3 reads TGTGCCAGCAGCGCGGCGGGGGGGCGAAAAGATACGCAGTTTTTT.

This clonotype was seen a few times. The chain recombines TRBV6-2 or TRBV6-3 with TRBJ2-2, with D perhaps TRBD1 (6 bases). The CDR3 spans 17 residues. V lost 1 base, J lost 1 base, and 13 bases lay in between. CDR1 is MNHEY, CDR2 SVGEGT, per germline. The CDR3 sequence is CASSYYGTRQNTGELFF. CDR3 nucleotides: TGTGCCAGCAGTTACTACGGGACAAGACAGAACACCGGGGAGCTGTTTTTT.

The chain employs TRBV6-1 and TRBJ2-1, with unresolved D. V lost 8 bases and J 3 bases, leaving 14 bases between the germline ends. The CDR3 totals 14 residues. CDR1 is MNHNS, CDR2 SASEGT, per germline. CDR3 sequence reads: CASLRRGRYNEQFF. The CDR3 DNA reads TGTGCCAGCCTCAGGAGAGGACGCTACAATGAGCAGTTCTTC.

A note on this clonotype: Since a much larger clone is just one base distant, this may be a read error. This rearrangement joins TRBV12-3 or TRBV12-4 to TRBJ2-3; the D is unclear. This CDR3 has 14 amino acids. Trimming pared 5 bases from V and 5 bases from J, leaving 14 bases between. As DNA, the CDR3 is TGTGCCAGCAGTCAGAACACCATCGGAGATACGCAGTATTTT. Protein: CASSQNTIGDTQYF.

The chain couples TRBV6-6 to TRBJ2-1; 7 bases are shared with TRBD2. In germline, CDR1 is MNHNY, CDR2 SVGAGI (reference sequence). Trimming took 7 bases from V and 7 from J; bases not matched to a gene: 10. There are 14 residues in the CDR3. The chain's CDR3 is CASTTPGGWNEQFF. Here the CDR3 DNA reads TGTGCCAGCACCACACCGGGAGGCTGGAATGAGCAGTTCTTC.

This clonotype was seen only a few times. The chain couples TRBV28 to TRBJ2-3, with 12 positions matching TRBD2. V was pared by 6 bases and J by 3 bases, with 1 base of the junction left unmatched. This CDR3 spans 14 amino acids. In germline, CDR1 is MDHEN, CDR2 SYDVKM. CDR3 in amino acids: CASRTSGGTDTQYF. CDR3 DNA sequence: TGTGCCAGCAGGACTAGCGGGGGAACAGATACGCAGTATTTT.

This clonotype was counted only a few times. The chain employs TRBV7-9 and TRBJ2-7, with D perhaps TRBD1 (6 bases). The CDR3 runs 16 residues. V gave up 5 bases and J gave up 7 bases, with 24 bases separating them. Germline V gives CDR1 SEHNR, CDR2 FQNEAQ (reference sequence). The CDR3 sequence: CASSRLPGHILMEQYF. In DNA form, the CDR3 reads TGTGCCAGCAGCCGTTTGCCGGGACACATTCTGATGGAGCAGTACTTC.

The CDR3, as DNA: TGTGCCAGCAGAAGTTTCCCGGGACTAGCGGTCAATGAGCAGTTCTTC. Protein product: CASRSFPGLAVNEQFF. This rearrangement joins TRBV2 to TRBJ2-1, with 11 bases lining up with TRBD2. The germline gives CDR1 SNHLY, CDR2 FYNNEI. Trimming at V came to 6 bases and at J to 6 bases, leaving 10 bases not matched to a gene. The CDR3 loop spans 16 amino acids.

This clonotype has more than one count but fewer than ten. This chain connects TRBV19 to TRBJ1-1; D is ambiguous. V lost 4 bases and J 1 base, leaving 10 bases between the germline ends. The CDR3 has 14 residues. Germline lookup yields CDR1 LNHDA and CDR2 SQIVND (reference sequence). CDR3 DNA: TGTGCCAGTAGTAGGATTCCCGGGAACACTGAAGCTTTCTTT. This encodes CASSRIPGNTEAFF.

The V call is TRBV19, the J call TRBJ2-3; no definite D call. The CDR3 sequence is 12 residues long. CDR1 LNHDA and CDR2 SQIVND come from the germline V gene (reference sequence). Trimming left V 7 bases short and J 4 bases short, with 9 bases between. CDR3 amino acids: CASIGLADTQYF. In nucleotides, the CDR3 is TGTGCCAGTATAGGGTTGGCAGATACGCAGTATTTT.

At least ten counts were recorded for this clonotype. This chain connects TRBV7-2 to TRBJ2-7, with D possibly being TRBD1 or TRBD2 (6 bases each). V shed 5 bases and J shed 3 bases, with 20 bases lying between them. CDR1 and CDR2 (germline): SGHTA, FQGNSA. The CDR3 has 16 amino acids. The CDR3 coding sequence is TGTGCCAGCAGCCCAAGATTGATCGGGGGCAACTACGAGCAGTACTTC. Protein product: CASSPRLIGGNYEQYF.

This sequence joins TRBV27 and TRBJ2-5; TRBD2 matches at 11 bases. Germline CDR1 MNHEY, CDR2 SMNVEV (reference sequence). The CDR3 extends over 14 amino acids. Trimming took 5 bases from V and 5 from J; bases not matched to a gene: 4. The CDR3 DNA follows: TGTGCCAGCAGTGGGGTAGCGGGGGGGGAGACCCAGTACTTC. Translating gives CASSGVAGGETQYF.

This clonotype was observed at least ten times. The V call is TRBV7-2, the J call TRBJ1-1; the D is unclear. Trimming removed 5 bases from V and 7 bases from J, with 17 bases in between. The germline V gene encodes CDR1 SGHTA and CDR2 FQGNSA. The CDR3 has 14 residues. The CDR3 is CASSPGVPTNEAFF. The DNA of the CDR3 is TGTGCCAGCAGCCCCGGGGTCCCTACTAATGAAGCTTTCTTT.